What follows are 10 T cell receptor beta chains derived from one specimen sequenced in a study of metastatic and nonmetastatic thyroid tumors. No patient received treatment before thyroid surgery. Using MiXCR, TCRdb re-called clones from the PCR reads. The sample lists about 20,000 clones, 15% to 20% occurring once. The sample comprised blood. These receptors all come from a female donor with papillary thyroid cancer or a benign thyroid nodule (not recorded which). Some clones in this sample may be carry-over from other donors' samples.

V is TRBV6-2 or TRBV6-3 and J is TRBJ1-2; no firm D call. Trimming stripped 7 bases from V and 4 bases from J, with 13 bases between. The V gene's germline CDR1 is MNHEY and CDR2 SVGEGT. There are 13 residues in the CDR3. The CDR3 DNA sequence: TGTGCCAGCACCGTCTTTGATGGCTATGGCTACACCTTC. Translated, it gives CASTVFDGYGYTF.

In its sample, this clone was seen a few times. CDR3: CASSRSAGELFF. CDR3 coding DNA: TGTGCCAGCAGCCGCTCTGCAGGGGAGCTGTTTTTT. J is TRBJ2-2 and V is TRBV7-8, with unresolved D. Germline-derived CDR1 and CDR2 are SGHVS and FQNEAQ. The V gene lost 5 bases and the J gene lost 8 bases, with 9 bases spanning the gap. The CDR3 is made up of 12 amino acids.

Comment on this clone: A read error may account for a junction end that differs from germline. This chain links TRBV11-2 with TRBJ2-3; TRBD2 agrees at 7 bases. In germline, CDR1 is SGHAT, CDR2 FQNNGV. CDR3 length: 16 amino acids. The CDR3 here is CASRLGAGVGTDTQYF. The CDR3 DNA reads TGTGCCAGCAGATTAGGGGCGGGAGTTGGAACAGATACGCAGTATTTT.

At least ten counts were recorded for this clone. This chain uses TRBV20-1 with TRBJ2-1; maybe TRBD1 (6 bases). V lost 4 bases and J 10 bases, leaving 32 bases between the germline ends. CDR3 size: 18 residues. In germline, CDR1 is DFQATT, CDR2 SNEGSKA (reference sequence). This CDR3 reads CSANRVGSGRTAWEEQFF. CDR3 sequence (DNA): TGCAGTGCTAACAGGGTAGGGAGCGGACGAACGGCCTGGGAGGAGCAGTTCTTC.

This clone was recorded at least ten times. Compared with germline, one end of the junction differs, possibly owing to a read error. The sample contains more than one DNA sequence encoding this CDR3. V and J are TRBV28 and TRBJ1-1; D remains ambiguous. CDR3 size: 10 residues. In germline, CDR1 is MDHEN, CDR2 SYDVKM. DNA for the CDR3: TGCGCCAGCAGTATCACTGAAGCTTTCTTT. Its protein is CASSITEAFF.

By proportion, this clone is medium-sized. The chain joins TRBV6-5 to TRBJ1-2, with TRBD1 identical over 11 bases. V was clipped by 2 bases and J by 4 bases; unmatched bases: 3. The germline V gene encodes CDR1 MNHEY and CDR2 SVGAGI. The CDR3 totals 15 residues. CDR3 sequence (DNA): TGTGCCAGCAGTTACGAAGGGACAGGGGGCTATGGCTACACCTTC. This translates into CASSYEGTGGYGYTF.

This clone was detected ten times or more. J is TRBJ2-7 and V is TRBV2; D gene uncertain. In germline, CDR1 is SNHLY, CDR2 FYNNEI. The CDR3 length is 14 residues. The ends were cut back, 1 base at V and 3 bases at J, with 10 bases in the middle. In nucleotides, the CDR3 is TGTGCCAGCAGTGAAGACCGTCACGTCTACGAGCAGTACTTC. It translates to CASSEDRHVYEQYF.

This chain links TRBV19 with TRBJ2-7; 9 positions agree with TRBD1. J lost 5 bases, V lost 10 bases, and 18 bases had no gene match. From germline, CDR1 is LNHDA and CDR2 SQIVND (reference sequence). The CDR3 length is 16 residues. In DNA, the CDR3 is TGTGCCACCCCGGGACAGGGAATAAATTCTGATGACGAGCAGTACTTC. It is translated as CATPGQGINSDDEQYF.

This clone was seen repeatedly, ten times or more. CDR3 amino acids: CATSRETNYGYTF. Written as DNA, the CDR3 is TGTGCCACCAGCAGAGAAACAAACTATGGCTACACCTTC. This chain links TRBV15 with TRBJ1-2; D uncertain. Germline CDR1 LNHNV, CDR2 YYDKDF (reference sequence). V was shortened by 0 bases and J by 2 bases, with 4 bases between the two germline ends. The CDR3 spans 13 residues.

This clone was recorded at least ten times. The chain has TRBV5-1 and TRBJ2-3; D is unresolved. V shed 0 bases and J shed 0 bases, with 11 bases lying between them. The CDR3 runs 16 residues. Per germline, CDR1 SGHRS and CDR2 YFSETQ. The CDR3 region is CASSLGTATSTDTQYF. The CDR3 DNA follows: TGCGCCAGCAGCTTGGGAACCGCGACTAGCACAGATACGCAGTATTTT.